These T cell receptor beta chains were read from a single sample in a study of T cell responses to AZD1222 COVID-19 vaccine. Libraries were prepared by immunoSEQ multiplex PCR; TCRdb keeps only in-frame clonotypes and omits some of them. Of under 200,000 clones listed, roughly nine tenths are singletons. Source: peripheral blood, taken on day 0 of AZD1222 vaccination. Receptors originate from an adult in good health. The CDR3 runs from the conserved cysteine through the conserved F or W. D genes are given only for firm matches. Part of the rows lack a size; the others show once, few, many or a class for expanded clones.

cdr3_nt	cdr3_aa	d_call	v_call	j_call	clone_size
TGTGCCAGCAGCCAGGGGGGGTCCGGACAGCGTGACTATGGCTACACCTTC	CASSQGGSGQRDYGYTF	NA	TRBV3-1/TRBV3-2	TRBJ1-2	NA
TGTGCCAGCAGCCAAGATCTGGGGACCCATCGGCCAGATACGCAGTATTTT	CASSQDLGTHRPDTQYF	NA	TRBV3-1/TRBV3-2	TRBJ2-3	once
TGTGCCAGCAGTTTGCCACAGGGAACGACTGAAGCTTTCTTT	CASSLPQGTTEAFF	NA	TRBV28	TRBJ1-1	NA
TGTGCCAGCAGCCAAATGCTCAGGTCCTACGAGCAGTACTTC	CASSQMLRSYEQYF	NA	TRBV16	TRBJ2-7	NA
TGTGCCAGCAGGCCGACAGGGGGTGACACCGGGGAGCTGTTTTTT	CASRPTGGDTGELFF	TRBD1	TRBV7-2	TRBJ2-2	NA
TGTGCCAGCAACCAACAGGGGGCTTCGAGACCCCAGCATTTT	CASNQQGASRPQHF	TRBD1	TRBV27	TRBJ1-5	NA
TGTGCCAGCAGTTTATCCGGCAACGGAAACATTCAGTACTTC	CASSLSGNGNIQYF	NA	TRBV28	TRBJ2-4	NA
TGTGCCAGCACCCGGGACAGGATTGGAAACACCATATATTTT	CASTRDRIGNTIYF	TRBD1	TRBV11-3	TRBJ1-3	NA
TGTGCCAGCAGTTCCAGGGGACCCTATAATTCACCCCTCCACTTT	CASSSRGPYNSPLHF	NA	TRBV28	TRBJ1-6	NA
TGTGCCAGCAGCTTAGCCGTGCAGGGGGCTAACTATGGCTACACCTTC	CASSLAVQGANYGYTF	TRBD1	TRBV7-2	TRBJ1-2	NA
TGCGCCAGCAGTCCTTCAGGTCGAACTGAAGCTTTCTTT	CASSPSGRTEAFF	NA	TRBV10-2	TRBJ1-1	NA
TGTGCCAGTAGCGGAGGGACCTATAATTCACCCCTCCACTTT	CASSGGTYNSPLHF	NA	TRBV19	TRBJ1-6	NA
TGTGCCAGCAGCCCGGGGTTGGGCGGCCCCTACGAGCAGTACTTC	CASSPGLGGPYEQYF	NA	TRBV5-6	TRBJ2-7	NA
TGTGCCTGCAGGGGGCCTAAGTACCTGTTAACTAATGAAAAACTGTTTTTT	CACRGPKYLLTNEKLFF	TRBD1	TRBV2	TRBJ1-4	NA
TGTGCCAGCAGCCAAGACAGGAACACTGAAGCTTTCTTT	CASSQDRNTEAFF	NA	TRBV4-2	TRBJ1-1	NA
TGTGCCAGCAGCTTACAGGCAGGGACTAGCACCGGGGAGCTGTTTTTT	CASSLQAGTSTGELFF	TRBD2	TRBV7-3	TRBJ2-2	NA
TGTGCCAGCAGCTTGGAACAGGGAATAAGATATGGCTACACCTTC	CASSLEQGIRYGYTF	NA	TRBV5-4	TRBJ1-2	medium-sized
TGCGCCAGCAGCCAACAATTAGGACAGGGGCTTTTACCCCTCCACTTT	CASSQQLGQGLLPLHF	TRBD1	TRBV4-3	TRBJ1-6	NA
TGCAGCGTTCTTAGGGGTTACAATGAGCAGTTCTTC	CSVLRGYNEQFF	NA	TRBV29-1	TRBJ2-1	NA
TGTGCCAGCAGCTTAGGAGACATGGCTAACACTGAAGCTTTCTTT	CASSLGDMANTEAFF	NA	TRBV11-3	TRBJ1-1	once
TGTGCCAGCAGCCGGCCCGGAGACTATGGCTACACCTTC	CASSRPGDYGYTF	NA	TRBV12-3/TRBV12-4	TRBJ1-2	NA
TGCGCCAGCTCAGGGGATAACTATGGCTACACCTTC	CASSGDNYGYTF	NA	TRBV5-1	TRBJ1-2	NA
TGTGCCGGCCCGGGACAGACCTACGAGCAGTACTTC	CAGPGQTYEQYF	TRBD1	TRBV28	TRBJ2-7	NA
TGTGCTAGTGGTTTGGGGTTAGCGGGGTACACAGATACGCAGTATTTT	CASGLGLAGYTDTQYF	TRBD2	TRBV12-5	TRBJ2-3	NA
TGTGCCAGCAGTGAACCCCCGAATCAGCCCCAGCATTTT	CASSEPPNQPQHF	NA	TRBV6-1	TRBJ1-5	NA
TGTGCCAGCAGCTCTCAGACTAGGTCCACCGGGGAGCTGTTTTTT	CASSSQTRSTGELFF	NA	TRBV7-3	TRBJ2-2	NA
TGTGCCAGCACACCCCTGGCGGCCGGGTCTTTCTTT	CASTPLAAGSFF	NA	TRBV12-3/TRBV12-4	TRBJ1-1	NA
TGTGCCAGCAGTTACCCCGGGACAGGGTACAATGAGCAGTTCTTC	CASSYPGTGYNEQFF	TRBD1	TRBV6-2/TRBV6-3	TRBJ2-1	once
TGTGCCAGCAGCCCCCCGGGACGGGACTATGGCTACACCTTC	CASSPPGRDYGYTF	NA	TRBV3-1/TRBV3-2	TRBJ1-2	once